The next 21 T cell receptor beta chains were all read from a single sample in a study of blood T cells in healthy people across ages. The second PCR ran roughly 7 to 12 cycles with a sample-barcoded 5' primer and J-beta primers. TCRdb called the 5' RACE reads again in MiXCR, with one record for every CDR3 protein. Of approximately 1,700,000 distinct CDR3 sequences listed, 35% to 50% are singletons. Sequences were obtained from blood. The origin of the receptors is a human donor in good health.

V usage is TRBV2 and J usage is TRBJ1-5; D call uncertain. Germline assignment: CDR1 SNHLY and CDR2 FYNNEI. The CDR3 spans 15 residues. V lost 0 bases and J lost 4, with 10 bases in between. CDR3 sequence: CASSEAGGGNQPQHF. The CDR3 DNA reads as TGTGCCAGCAGTGAAGCAGGCGGCGGGAATCAGCCCCAGCATTTT.

This clonotype was seen a few times. One junction end does not reproduce the germline sequence, and a read error may be involved. The chain uses TRBV29-1 and TRBJ1-2, with 10 positions matching TRBD1. Per germline, CDR1 SQVTM and CDR2 ANQGSEA. This CDR3 comprises 13 residues. CDR3 nucleotides: TGCAGTGTTGATTGGGGACAGGGGAATGGCTACACCTTC. It specifies CSVDWGQGNGYTF.

The rearrangement uses TRBV6-2 or TRBV6-3 and TRBJ2-1; tentative D call: TRBD1 (5 bases). V lost 6 bases, J lost 6 bases, and 18 bases lay in between. The CDR3 has 15 residues. CDR1 is MNHEY, CDR2 SVGEGT, per germline. The CDR3 is CASRDLVGRGNEQFF. The DNA of the CDR3 is TGTGCCAGCAGAGACTTAGTAGGTAGGGGCAATGAGCAGTTCTTC.

The chain uses TRBV30 and TRBJ1-1; D call uncertain. Germline V gene lookup returns CDR1 GTSNPN and CDR2 SVGIG (reference sequence). The germline V and J ends were trimmed by 3 bases and 4 bases, with 15 bases remaining between them. The CDR3 spans 14 residues. The CDR3 spells CAWRVTATSTEAFF. The CDR3 coding sequence is TGTGCCTGGAGGGTGACGGCGACTTCCACTGAAGCTTTCTTT.

Note on this clonotype: One end of the junction varies from germline; a read error may be responsible. The chain is built from TRBV12-3 or TRBV12-4 and TRBJ2-3; 12 bases match TRBD2. CDR3 length: 16 amino acids. The CDR3 loop reads CASSPTSGGSTDTEYF. CDR3 bases: TGTGCCAGCAGTCCTACTAGCGGGGGGAGCACAGATACGGAGTATTTT.

The V and J genes are TRBV20-1 and TRBJ1-1; D gene unclear. Germline V lookup: CDR1 DFQATT, CDR2 SNEGSKA (reference sequence). V was trimmed by 3 bases and J by 0 bases, leaving 17 bases between them. This CDR3 has 16 residues. CDR3 residues: CSARLPAQPLNTEAFF. The CDR3 DNA sequence: TGCAGTGCTAGGCTTCCGGCACAGCCTCTGAACACTGAAGCTTTCTTT.

This clonotype came up a few times. V usage is TRBV6-1 and J usage is TRBJ1-2; D is perhaps TRBD1 (6 bases). The ends were cut back, 0 bases at V and 4 bases at J, with 12 bases in the middle. Looked up from germline, CDR1 is MNHNS and CDR2 is SASEGT. The CDR3 consists of 15 residues. In nucleotides, the CDR3 is TGTGCCAGCAGTGAAGCGTGGGGGGGCGTCTATGGCTACACCTTC. Encoded protein: CASSEAWGGVYGYTF.

The chain links TRBV2 to TRBJ2-5; D is possibly TRBD1 (6 bases). Germline V gene data show CDR1 as SNHLY and CDR2 as FYNNEI. V was pared by 5 bases and J by 11 bases, with 21 bases between. The CDR3 covers 14 residues. DNA of the CDR3: TGTGCCAGCAGTCAGGGGCAGGGACACAATGAGCAGTACTTC. This translates into CASSQGQGHNEQYF. Looking up the rest from reference TRBV2 and TRBJ2-5 gives the full variable domain: EPEVTQTPSHQVTQMGQEVILRCVPISNHLYFYWYRQILGQKVEFLVSFYNNEISEKSEIFDDQFSVERPDGSNFTLKIRSTKLEDSAMYFCASSQGQGHNEQYFGPGTRLLVL.

The gene calls are TRBV6-1 and TRBJ1-2; D might be TRBD1 (6 bases). CDR1 is MNHNS and CDR2 is SASEGT in the germline V gene. The CDR3 extends over 14 amino acids. V lost 2 bases and J lost 5, with 12 bases in between. The CDR3 DNA reads TGTGCCAGCAGTGAAATTGGTCAGGGGTATGGCTACACCTTC. Translating it yields CASSEIGQGYGYTF.

The chain employs TRBV6-1 and TRBJ1-5; D may be TRBD1 (6 bases). The germline CDR1 and CDR2 sequences are MNHNS and SASEGT. The CDR3 length is 16 residues. V gave up 1 base and J gave up 5 bases, with 15 bases separating them. This CDR3 is CASSEGVQGDDQPQHF. The CDR3 DNA is TGTGCCAGCAGTGAAGGGGTACAGGGAGACGATCAGCCCCAGCATTTT.

To note about this clonotype: A much larger clonotype is one base distant, so this may be a read error. V is TRBV7-2 and J is TRBJ2-3, with 9 nucleotides matching TRBD2. There are 16 residues in the CDR3. Germline V lookup: CDR1 SGHTA, CDR2 FQGNSA. Losses at the gene ends were 0 bases for V and 6 bases for J; bases not matched to a gene: 7. CDR3 sequence reads: CASSLAGGGVGDTQYF. CDR3 nucleotide sequence: TGTGCCAGCAGCTTAGCCGGCGGGGGGGTTGGGGATACGCAGTATTTT.

The sample holds one count of this clonotype. This sequence joins TRBV4-2 and TRBJ2-1, with TRBD2 as a possible D gene (6 bases). With 5 bases removed from V and 0 bases from J, the gap between germline ends came to 14 bases. CDR3 size: 16 residues. Germline V gene lookup returns CDR1 LGHNA and CDR2 YNFKEQ. The CDR3 bases are TGTGCCAGCAGCGGGGGACTTCATAGCTCCTACAATGAGCAGTTCTTC. As protein: CASSGGLHSSYNEQFF.

This clonotype showed up just a few times. The CDR3, as DNA: TGTGCCAGCAGCCAAGATCAGGTAGAGGGATCCTACGAGCAGTACTTC. Residues: CASSQDQVEGSYEQYF. The chain recombines TRBV14 with TRBJ2-7; D is possibly TRBD2 (5 bases). The ends were cut back, 0 bases at V and 1 base at J, with 13 bases in the middle. This CDR3 is 16 amino acids long. Germline V gives CDR1 SGHDN, CDR2 FVKESK.

This clonotype was detected a few times. This chain uses TRBV7-2 with TRBJ1-6; TRBD1 might be the D (6 bases). CDR3 length: 15 amino acids. Germline loops: CDR1 SGHTA, CDR2 FQGNSA. Trimming left V 4 bases short and J 13 bases short, with 20 bases between. CDR3 in DNA: TGTGCCAGCAGCTCCCGGGACCAGGGGTTGGGCCCCCTCCACTTT. It encodes CASSSRDQGLGPLHF.

The J gene is TRBJ2-2, the V gene TRBV5-1; 7 positions match TRBD1. The CDR3 sequence is 15 residues long. V lost 0 bases and J lost 7; bases outside the gene matches: 6. Germline V gives CDR1 SGHRS, CDR2 YFSETQ. CDR3 residues: CASSLGQGRFGELFF. The CDR3 DNA follows: TGCGCCAGCAGCTTGGGACAGGGCCGGTTCGGGGAGCTGTTTTTT.

V and J are TRBV6-2 or TRBV6-3 and TRBJ1-2; 9 bases line up with TRBD1. V lost 5 bases to trimming and J lost 10 bases; unmatched junction nucleotides: 5. This CDR3 contains 12 residues. CDR1 is MNHEY, CDR2 SVGEGT, per germline. This chain's CDR3 is CASSRRQGDYTF. The CDR3 DNA is TGTGCCAGCAGTCGACGACAGGGGGACTACACCTTC.

A single count supports this clonotype. The chain is built from TRBV12-3 or TRBV12-4 and TRBJ2-4; D unclear. The tail of the sequence fits TRBJ2-7 better, so the J call may be wrong. The CDR3 is 13 residues long. As DNA, the CDR3 is TGTGCCAGCAGTGGAACGCGGTGGGCCGAGCAGTACTTC. Its protein is CASSGTRWAEQYF.

This clonotype was seen only a few times. CDR3 in DNA: TGCGCCAGCAGCCAAGATTCAGGGAGGAGTTCACCCCTCCACTTT. The encoded protein is CASSQDSGRSSPLHF. This chain uses TRBV4-3 with TRBJ1-6; a weak D match, TRBD1 (5 bases). Germline values: CDR1 LGHNA, CDR2 YSLEER. The ends were cut back, 0 bases at V and 9 bases at J, with 12 bases in the middle. CDR3 size: 15 residues.

This sequence joins TRBV5-1 and TRBJ2-7; a possible D gene is TRBD2 (6 bases). Trimming cost V 4 bases and J 2 bases, with 13 bases left between them. Germline-derived CDR1 and CDR2 are SGHRS and YFSETQ. The CDR3 loop spans 14 amino acids. CDR3 sequence (DNA): TGCGCCAGCAGCACCTGGGACTCGACCTACGAGCAGTACTTC. Its translation: CASSTWDSTYEQYF.

The genes are TRBV13 and TRBJ2-4; 8 bases are shared with TRBD1. The CDR3 is made up of 15 amino acids. The germline V gene has CDR1 PRHDT and CDR2 FYEKMQ (reference sequence). V lost 5 bases and J lost 6; bases outside the gene matches: 9. The CDR3 sequence: CASSSRTGSGNIQYF. The CDR3 DNA is TGTGCCAGCAGCAGCAGGACAGGGAGCGGAAACATTCAGTACTTC.

J is TRBJ2-5 and V is TRBV29-1; D is undetermined. The CDR3 is made up of 14 amino acids. V lost 7 bases and J lost 2, with 17 bases in between. CDR1 and CDR2 (germline): SQVTM, ANQGSEA. The CDR3: CSGMPLLEQETQYF. The DNA of the CDR3 is TGCAGCGGTATGCCTCTGCTAGAACAAGAGACCCAGTACTTC. Using reference TRBV29-1 and TRBJ2-5 for the parts outside the CDR3, the full variable domain is SAVISQKPSRDICQRGTSLTIQCQVDSQVTMMFWYRQQPGQSLTLIATANQGSEATYESGFVIDKFPISRPNLTFSTLTVSNMSPEDSSIYLCSGMPLLEQETQYFGPGTRLLVL.